This is a list of T cell receptor beta chains from one sample in a study of blood T cell repertoires in COVID-19. The table came from immunoSEQ multiplex PCR; TCRdb's copy has only in-frame clones and leaves some out. The table records about 280,000 clones, over 75% of them present only once. The sample was peripheral blood. The receptor source for this set is a man between 18 and 35 years old with active or convalescent COVID-19. Both conserved end residues are part of each CDR3. The D gene is left open where the match is weak. The size of a clone is reported for some rows only, either as once, few or many, or as a class for expanded clones.

DNA: TGTGCCAGCAGTTACCGTTTCACAGGGTTATCACCCCTCCACTTT; CDR3: CASSYRFTGLSPLHF; size: NA; D: NA; J: TRBJ1-6; V: TRBV6-6
DNA: TGTGCCAGCAGTGAATCTGGCCGGAACACTGAAGCTTTCTTT; CDR3: CASSESGRNTEAFF; size: NA; D: NA; J: TRBJ1-1; V: TRBV25-1
DNA: TGCGCCAGCAGCTTGGGCGGATACGAGCAGTACTTC; CDR3: CASSLGGYEQYF; size: NA; D: NA; J: TRBJ2-7; V: TRBV5-1
DNA: TGCAGCGTTGCCCCGACTGATTTCTATGGCTACACCTTC; CDR3: CSVAPTDFYGYTF; size: NA; D: NA; J: TRBJ1-2; V: TRBV29-1
DNA: TGTGCCAGCAGCCCACTAGCGGGGTCCTACAATGAGCAGTTCTTC; CDR3: CASSPLAGSYNEQFF; size: NA; D: TRBD2; J: TRBJ2-1; V: TRBV7-3
DNA: TGCAGTGCTTATAGCACAGATACGCAGTATTTT; CDR3: CSAYSTDTQYF; size: NA; D: NA; J: TRBJ2-3; V: TRBV20-1
DNA: TGTGCCACCAGTTCGACAGGGGGCCCGGCCAACGTCCTGACTTTC; CDR3: CATSSTGGPANVLTF; size: NA; D: TRBD1; J: TRBJ2-6; V: TRBV15
DNA: TGTGCCAGCAGCCCGGCCCCCGGGCTAGCGTTAGAGACCCAGTACTTC; CDR3: CASSPAPGLALETQYF; size: NA; D: NA; J: TRBJ2-5; V: TRBV5-4
DNA: TGTGCCAGCAGTTTAGGAGGCAGACCAGCGTCACCCCTCCACTTT; CDR3: CASSLGGRPASPLHF; size: once; D: NA; J: TRBJ1-6; V: TRBV27
DNA: TGTGCCAGTAGTGTTTCACAGGGGTGGGACACCGGGGAGCTGTTTTTT; CDR3: CASSVSQGWDTGELFF; size: NA; D: TRBD1; J: TRBJ2-2; V: TRBV19
DNA: TGTGCCAGTAGTCCCCGGGGGGTGAACACTGAAGCTTTCTTT; CDR3: CASSPRGVNTEAFF; size: NA; D: NA; J: TRBJ1-1; V: TRBV19
DNA: TGCGCCAGCAGCCAGGGGGGCAATGAGCAGTTCTTC; CDR3: CASSQGGNEQFF; size: NA; D: NA; J: TRBJ2-1; V: TRBV4-3
DNA: TGTGCCAGCAGCCCCTATACAGGGGTCGAGCAGTACTTC; CDR3: CASSPYTGVEQYF; size: NA; D: TRBD1; J: TRBJ2-7; V: TRBV7-8
DNA: TGTGCCAGCAAACGACAGGGTTCTAATGAAAAACTGTTTTTT; CDR3: CASKRQGSNEKLFF; size: NA; D: TRBD1; J: TRBJ1-4; V: TRBV28
DNA: TGTGCCAGCAGTTACCCGGCAGGGGGCGCGGTCTACGAGCAGTACTTC; CDR3: CASSYPAGGAVYEQYF; size: few; D: TRBD1; J: TRBJ2-7; V: TRBV6-5
DNA: TGTGCCATCAGAGGGCGGGTGAGCACAGATACGCAGTATTTT; CDR3: CAIRGRVSTDTQYF; size: many; D: NA; J: TRBJ2-3; V: TRBV10-3
DNA: TGTGCCAGTAGTCTGCGACAGGCCGTTTCCTATGGCTACACCTTC; CDR3: CASSLRQAVSYGYTF; size: NA; D: NA; J: TRBJ1-2; V: TRBV19
DNA: TGCGCCAGCAGCTCCATACCGGGACAGGCGACAAACACTGAAGCTTTCTTT; CDR3: CASSSIPGQATNTEAFF; size: NA; D: TRBD1; J: TRBJ1-1; V: TRBV5-1
DNA: TGTGCCAGCAGTGGAGGCGTCTATGGCTACACCTTC; CDR3: CASSGGVYGYTF; size: few; D: NA; J: TRBJ1-2; V: TRBV25-1
DNA: TGTGCCAGCAGCCAAGATCGGAGCGGAAACACCATATATTTT; CDR3: CASSQDRSGNTIYF; size: NA; D: NA; J: TRBJ1-3; V: TRBV14
DNA: TGTGCCAGCAGCTTATTTGCGGGGAGCTCCTACAATGAGCAGTTCTTC; CDR3: CASSLFAGSSYNEQFF; size: few; D: NA; J: TRBJ2-1; V: TRBV7-9
DNA: TGTGCCAGCAGTGACCAGGGCCCGAACTATGGCTACACCTTC; CDR3: CASSDQGPNYGYTF; size: once; D: NA; J: TRBJ1-2; V: TRBV2
DNA: TGTGCCAGCGCCCCGGGACAGGGTTACGCAGATACGCAGTATTTT; CDR3: CASAPGQGYADTQYF; size: NA; D: TRBD1; J: TRBJ2-3; V: TRBV19
DNA: TGTGCCAGCGGCCCTGAAGCTTTCTTT; CDR3: CASGPEAFF; size: NA; D: NA; J: TRBJ1-1; V: TRBV2
DNA: TGTGCCACCAGCAGCAGACAGGGAACCTACGAGCAGTACTTC; CDR3: CATSSRQGTYEQYF; size: NA; D: TRBD1; J: TRBJ2-7; V: TRBV15
DNA: TGTGCCAGCAGCTTAATCGGGGGATATAGCAATCAGCCCCAGCATTTT; CDR3: CASSLIGGYSNQPQHF; size: NA; D: NA; J: TRBJ1-5; V: TRBV7-8
DNA: TGTGCCAGCTCACCACGTATCCGGAGCGGGGGGGGCACAGATACGCAGTATTTT; CDR3: CASSPRIRSGGGTDTQYF; size: NA; D: TRBD2; J: TRBJ2-3; V: TRBV18
DNA: TGTGCCAGCAGCGTAGACGGCGGGGGGTCCACAGATACGCAGTATTTT; CDR3: CASSVDGGGSTDTQYF; size: NA; D: TRBD2; J: TRBJ2-3; V: TRBV9
DNA: TGTGCCAGCAGCTGGGGGGGCCCGGAGACCCAGTACTTC; CDR3: CASSWGGPETQYF; size: NA; D: NA; J: TRBJ2-5; V: TRBV7-8
DNA: TGTGCCAGCAGCGGGGACACCAATCAGCCCCAGCATTTT; CDR3: CASSGDTNQPQHF; size: once; D: NA; J: TRBJ1-5; V: TRBV9
DNA: TGTGCCAGCAGCGTTTTTGTAAGCACAGATACGCAGTATTTT; CDR3: CASSVFVSTDTQYF; size: NA; D: NA; J: TRBJ2-3; V: TRBV9
DNA: TGTGCCAGCAGCGTAGCACTAGCGGGGGCCGGGGATACGCAGTATTTT; CDR3: CASSVALAGAGDTQYF; size: NA; D: TRBD2; J: TRBJ2-3; V: TRBV9
DNA: TGTGCCAGCAGCCCGACTAGCGGGGGACCACAAGAGACCCAGTACTTC; CDR3: CASSPTSGGPQETQYF; size: NA; D: TRBD2; J: TRBJ2-5; V: TRBV13
DNA: TGCGCCAGCAGTGGGGCCCTCATCACAGATACGCAGTATTTT; CDR3: CASSGALITDTQYF; size: NA; D: NA; J: TRBJ2-3; V: TRBV10-1
DNA: TGTGCCAGCAGAGCGGGGGTCGTGGGGGCCAACGTCCTGACTTTC; CDR3: CASRAGVVGANVLTF; size: NA; D: TRBD2; J: TRBJ2-6; V: TRBV6-5
DNA: TGTGCCAGCTCACAACAGGAAGGCACTGAAGCTTTCTTT; CDR3: CASSQQEGTEAFF; size: once; D: NA; J: TRBJ1-1; V: TRBV18
DNA: TGTGCCAGCAGTTCAGGATGGGCAAGTGAAGCTTTCTTT; CDR3: CASSSGWASEAFF; size: NA; D: NA; J: TRBJ1-1; V: TRBV12-3/TRBV12-4
DNA: TGTGCCACCAGTGAGGGTGTCGGGGTATACGAGCAGTGGTACTTC; CDR3: CATSEGVGVYEQWYF; size: NA; D: NA; J: TRBJ2-7; V: TRBV24-1
DNA: TGCGCCAGCAGCGGGACTAGCTCCCCAGATACGCAGTATTTT; CDR3: CASSGTSSPDTQYF; size: NA; D: TRBD2; J: TRBJ2-3; V: TRBV10-1
DNA: TGTGCCAGCAGCCCGGGACAGGCCTCGGGAGATACGCAGTATTTT; CDR3: CASSPGQASGDTQYF; size: once; D: TRBD1; J: TRBJ2-3; V: TRBV7-2
DNA: TGCGCCAGCAGCCAAGATAACGGGAGGACTGAAGCTTTCTTT; CDR3: CASSQDNGRTEAFF; size: NA; D: NA; J: TRBJ1-1; V: TRBV4-1
DNA: TGTGCCAGCAGCCAAGATGTCGGTGGAAACACCATATATTTT; CDR3: CASSQDVGGNTIYF; size: NA; D: NA; J: TRBJ1-3; V: TRBV3-1/TRBV3-2